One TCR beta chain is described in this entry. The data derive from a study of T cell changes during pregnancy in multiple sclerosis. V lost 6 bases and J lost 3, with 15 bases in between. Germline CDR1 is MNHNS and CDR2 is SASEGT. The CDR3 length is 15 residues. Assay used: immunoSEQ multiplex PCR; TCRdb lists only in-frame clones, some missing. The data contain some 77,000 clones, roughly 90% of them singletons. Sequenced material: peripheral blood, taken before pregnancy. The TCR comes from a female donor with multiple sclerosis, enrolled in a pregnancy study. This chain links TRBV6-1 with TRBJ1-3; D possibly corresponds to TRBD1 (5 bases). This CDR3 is CASRRGGADGNTIYF. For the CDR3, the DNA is TGTGCCAGCAGACGGGGAGGGGCTGATGGAAACACCATATATTTT.